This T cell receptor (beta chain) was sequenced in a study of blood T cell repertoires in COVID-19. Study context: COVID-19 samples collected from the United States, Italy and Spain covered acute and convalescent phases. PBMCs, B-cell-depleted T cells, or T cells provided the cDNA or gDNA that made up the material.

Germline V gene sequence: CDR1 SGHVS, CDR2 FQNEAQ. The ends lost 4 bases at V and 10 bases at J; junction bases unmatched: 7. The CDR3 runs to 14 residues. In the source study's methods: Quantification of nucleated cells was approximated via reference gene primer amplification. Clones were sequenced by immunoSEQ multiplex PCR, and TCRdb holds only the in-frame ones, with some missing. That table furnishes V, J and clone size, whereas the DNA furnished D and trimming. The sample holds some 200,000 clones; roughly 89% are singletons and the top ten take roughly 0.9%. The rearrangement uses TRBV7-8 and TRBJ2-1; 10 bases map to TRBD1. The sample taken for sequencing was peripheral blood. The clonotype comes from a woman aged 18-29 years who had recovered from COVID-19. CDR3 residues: CASSSSGTGVEQFF. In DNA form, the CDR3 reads TGTGCCAGCAGCTCTTCCGGGACAGGGGTCGAGCAGTTCTTC.